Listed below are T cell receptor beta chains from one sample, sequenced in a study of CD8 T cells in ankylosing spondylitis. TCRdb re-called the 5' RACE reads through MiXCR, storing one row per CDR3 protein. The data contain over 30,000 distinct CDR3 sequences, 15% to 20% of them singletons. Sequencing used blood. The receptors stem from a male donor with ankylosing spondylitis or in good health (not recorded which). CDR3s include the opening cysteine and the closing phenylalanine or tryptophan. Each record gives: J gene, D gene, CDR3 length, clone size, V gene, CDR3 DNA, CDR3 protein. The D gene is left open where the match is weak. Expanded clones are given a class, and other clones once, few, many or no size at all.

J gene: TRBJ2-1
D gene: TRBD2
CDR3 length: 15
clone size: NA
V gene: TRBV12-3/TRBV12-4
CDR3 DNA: TGTGCCAGCAGTTTAGCCTTAGCGGGACACAATGAGCAGTTCTTC
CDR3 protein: CASSLALAGHNEQFF

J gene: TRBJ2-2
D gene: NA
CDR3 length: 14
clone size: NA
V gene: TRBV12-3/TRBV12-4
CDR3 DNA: TGTGCCAGCAGCCGGGACAGCGGGACCGGGGAGCTGTTTTTT
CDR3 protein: CASSRDSGTGELFF

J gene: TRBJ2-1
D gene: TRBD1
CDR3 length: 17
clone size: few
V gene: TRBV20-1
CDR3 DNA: TGCAGTGCTAGAGCCCCCTTTGGGGACAGGGGGATAAGTGAGCAGTTCTTC
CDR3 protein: CSARAPFGDRGISEQFF

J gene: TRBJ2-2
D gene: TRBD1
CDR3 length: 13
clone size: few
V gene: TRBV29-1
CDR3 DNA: TGCAGCGTTGGACAGGGAAACACCGGGGAGCTGTTTTTT
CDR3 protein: CSVGQGNTGELFF

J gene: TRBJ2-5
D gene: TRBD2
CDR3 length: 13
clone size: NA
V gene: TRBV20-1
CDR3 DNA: TGCAGTGCTAGAGTCCTAGCGGCTGAGACCCAGTACTTC
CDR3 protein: CSARVLAAETQYF

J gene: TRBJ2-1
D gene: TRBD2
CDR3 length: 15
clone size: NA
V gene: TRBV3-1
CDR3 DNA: TGTGCCAGCAGCCAAACTAGCGGGGGGCCTAATGAGCAGTTCTTC
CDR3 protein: CASSQTSGGPNEQFF

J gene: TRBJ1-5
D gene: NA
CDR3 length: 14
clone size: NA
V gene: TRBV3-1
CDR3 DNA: TGTGCCAGCAGCCAAGGGGGGATAGACCAGCCCCAGCATTTT
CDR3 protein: CASSQGGIDQPQHF

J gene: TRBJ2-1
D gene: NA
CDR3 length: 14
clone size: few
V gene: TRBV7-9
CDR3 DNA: TGTGCCAGCAGCCCTAGGGTGAGGGACAATGAGCAGTTCTTC
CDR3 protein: CASSPRVRDNEQFF

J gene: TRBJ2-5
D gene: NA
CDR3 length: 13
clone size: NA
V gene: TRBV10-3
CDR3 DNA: TGTGCCATCAGTCCCACAGGGTTGGAGACCCAGTACTTC
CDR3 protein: CAISPTGLETQYF

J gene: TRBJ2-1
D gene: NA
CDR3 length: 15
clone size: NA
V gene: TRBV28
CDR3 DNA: TGTGCCAGCACCGTTGGCCTGGGAAGGTGGAATGAGCAGTTCTTC
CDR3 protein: CASTVGLGRWNEQFF

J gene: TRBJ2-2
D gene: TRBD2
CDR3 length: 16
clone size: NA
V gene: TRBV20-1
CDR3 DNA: TGCAGTGCTAGAGGAGGACTAGCGGGAGCCACCGGGGAGCTGTTTTTT
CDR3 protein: CSARGGLAGATGELFF

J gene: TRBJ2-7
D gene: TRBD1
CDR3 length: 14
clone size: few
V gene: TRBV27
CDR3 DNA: TGTGCCAGCAGTTTGACCGACAGGGCAGACGAGCAGTACTTC
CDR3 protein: CASSLTDRADEQYF

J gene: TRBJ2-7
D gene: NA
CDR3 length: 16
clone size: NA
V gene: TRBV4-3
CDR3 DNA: TGCGCCAGCAGCCAAGATGACATGGAGGGGGCAGGCGAGCAGTACTTC
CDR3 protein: CASSQDDMEGAGEQYF

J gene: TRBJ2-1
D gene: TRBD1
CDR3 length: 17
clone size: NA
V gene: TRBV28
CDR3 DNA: TGTGCCAGCAGTTTAGCGGCAGGGGGCACAAGGAGGAATGAGCAGTTCTTC
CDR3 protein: CASSLAAGGTRRNEQFF

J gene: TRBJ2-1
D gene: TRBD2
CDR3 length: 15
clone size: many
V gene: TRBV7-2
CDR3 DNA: TGTGCCAGCAGCTCGGGACTAGCGGGGGTTGGTGAGCAGTTCTTC
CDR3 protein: CASSSGLAGVGEQFF

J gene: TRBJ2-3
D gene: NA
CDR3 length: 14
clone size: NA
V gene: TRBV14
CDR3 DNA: TGTGCCAGCAGCCTGTGGAGTAGCACAGATACGCAGTATTTT
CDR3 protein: CASSLWSSTDTQYF

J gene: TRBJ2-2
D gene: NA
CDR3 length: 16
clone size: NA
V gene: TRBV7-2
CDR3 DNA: TGTGCCAGCAGCTTAGCCCTCGGGACAACCACCGGGGAGCTGTTTTTT
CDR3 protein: CASSLALGTTTGELFF

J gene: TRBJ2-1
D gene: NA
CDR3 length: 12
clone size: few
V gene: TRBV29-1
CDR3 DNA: TGCAGCGTTGAAGTCTGGACGCGCCAGCAGTTCTTC
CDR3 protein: CSVEVWTRQQFF

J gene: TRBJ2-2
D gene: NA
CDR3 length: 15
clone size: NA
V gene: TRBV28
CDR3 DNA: TGTGCCAGCAGCAAGGACAGATCTAACACCGGGGAGCTGTTTTTT
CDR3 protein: CASSKDRSNTGELFF

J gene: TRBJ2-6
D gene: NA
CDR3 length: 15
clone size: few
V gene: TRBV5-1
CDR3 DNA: TGCGCCAGCAGCTCATCCGGTCCTGGGGCCAACGTCCTGACTTTC
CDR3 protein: CASSSSGPGANVLTF

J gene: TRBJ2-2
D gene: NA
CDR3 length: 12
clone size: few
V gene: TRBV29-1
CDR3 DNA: TGCAGCGCAACAGGGAATACCGGGGAGCTGTTTTTT
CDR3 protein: CSATGNTGELFF

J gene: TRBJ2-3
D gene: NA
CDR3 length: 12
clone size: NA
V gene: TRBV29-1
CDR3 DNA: TGCAGCGCCGAGGTGGGCACAGATACGCAGTATTTT
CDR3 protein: CSAEVGTDTQYF

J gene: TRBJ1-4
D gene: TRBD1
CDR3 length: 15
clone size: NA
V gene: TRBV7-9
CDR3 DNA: TGTGCCAGCAGCTTTAAACAGGGGATAAACGAAAAACTGTTTTTT
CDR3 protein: CASSFKQGINEKLFF

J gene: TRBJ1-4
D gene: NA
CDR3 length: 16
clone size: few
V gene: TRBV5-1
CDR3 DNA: TGCGCCAGCAGCTTGGATTGGGGACTGACTAATGAAAAACTGTTTTTT
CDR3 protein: CASSLDWGLTNEKLFF

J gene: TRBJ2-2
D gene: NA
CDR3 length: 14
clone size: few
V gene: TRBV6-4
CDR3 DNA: TGTGCCAGCAGTCGAGGCAGGGGCGCCGGGGAGCTGTTTTTT
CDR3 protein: CASSRGRGAGELFF

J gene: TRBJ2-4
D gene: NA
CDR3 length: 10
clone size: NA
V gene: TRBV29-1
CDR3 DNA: TGCAGCGTTGAAGAGGGACTTCAGTACTTC
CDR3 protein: CSVEEGLQYF

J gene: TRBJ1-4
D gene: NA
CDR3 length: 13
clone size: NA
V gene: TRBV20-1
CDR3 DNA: TGCAGTGCTAGTAGGGGAGGAGAAGAAAAACTGTTTTTT
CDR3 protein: CSASRGGEEKLFF

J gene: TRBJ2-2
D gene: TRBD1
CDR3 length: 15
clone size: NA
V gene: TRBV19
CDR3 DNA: TGTGCCAGTAGCTTGACAGGGCCGAACACCGGGGAGCTGTTTTTT
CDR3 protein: CASSLTGPNTGELFF

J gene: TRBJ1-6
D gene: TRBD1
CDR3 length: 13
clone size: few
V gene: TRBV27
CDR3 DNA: TGTGCCAGCAGTTGGGACAGAAATTCACCCCTCCACTTT
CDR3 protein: CASSWDRNSPLHF

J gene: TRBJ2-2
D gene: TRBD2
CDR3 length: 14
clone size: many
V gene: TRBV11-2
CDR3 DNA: TGTGCCAGCAGCTTAGCGGGAGGAGCCGGGGAGCTGTTTTTT
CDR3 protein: CASSLAGGAGELFF

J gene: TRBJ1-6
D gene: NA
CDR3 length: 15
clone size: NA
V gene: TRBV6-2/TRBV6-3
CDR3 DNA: TGTGCCAGCAGTTACTCGTCGGGGGATAATTCACCCCTCCACTTT
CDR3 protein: CASSYSSGDNSPLHF

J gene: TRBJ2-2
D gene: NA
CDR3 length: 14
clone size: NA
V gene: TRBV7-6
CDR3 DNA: TGTGCCAGCAGTCCCTTCCTATACCCCGGGGAGCTGTTTTTT
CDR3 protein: CASSPFLYPGELFF

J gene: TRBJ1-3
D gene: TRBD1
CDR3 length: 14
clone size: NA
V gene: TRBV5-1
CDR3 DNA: TGCGCCAGCAGCGGCGGGACAGCTGGAAACACCATATATTTT
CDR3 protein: CASSGGTAGNTIYF

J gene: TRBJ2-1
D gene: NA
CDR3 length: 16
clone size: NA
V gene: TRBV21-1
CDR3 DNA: TGTGCCAGCAGCAAAGTCTGGTCAGCGGCCTACAATGAGCAGTTCTTC
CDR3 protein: CASSKVWSAAYNEQFF

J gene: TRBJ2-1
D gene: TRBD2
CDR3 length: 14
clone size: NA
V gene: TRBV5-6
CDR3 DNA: TGTGCCAGCAGCCGACTAGCGGGAGGCTATGAGCAGTTCTTC
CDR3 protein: CASSRLAGGYEQFF

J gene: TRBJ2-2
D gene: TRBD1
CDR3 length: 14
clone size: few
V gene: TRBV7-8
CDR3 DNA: TGTGCCAGCAGCAGGGACAGAAACACCGGGGAGCTGTTTTTT
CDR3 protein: CASSRDRNTGELFF

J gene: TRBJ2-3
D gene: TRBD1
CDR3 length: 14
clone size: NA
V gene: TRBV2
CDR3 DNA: TGTGCCAGCAAGACAGGGGCGCCCACAGATACGCAGTATTTT
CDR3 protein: CASKTGAPTDTQYF

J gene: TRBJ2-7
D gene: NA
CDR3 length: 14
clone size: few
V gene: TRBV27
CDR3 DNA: TGTGCCAGCAGTTTGAACAGAGCCTCGGGCGAGCAGTACTTC
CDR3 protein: CASSLNRASGEQYF

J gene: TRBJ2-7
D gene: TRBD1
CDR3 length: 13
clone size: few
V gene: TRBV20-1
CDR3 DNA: TGCAGTGCTAGAGGCAGGGGGTCCTACGAGCAGTACTTC
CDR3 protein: CSARGRGSYEQYF

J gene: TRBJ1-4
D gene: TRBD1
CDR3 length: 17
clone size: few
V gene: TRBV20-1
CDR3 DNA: TGCAGTGCCGCCCTTGACAGGGGGCTGATCGGGCAGGAAAAACTGTTTTTT
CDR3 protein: CSAALDRGLIGQEKLFF

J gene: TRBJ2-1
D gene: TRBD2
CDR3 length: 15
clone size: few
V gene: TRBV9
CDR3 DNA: TGTGCCAGCAGCCGAACTAGCGGTGCCAACAATGAGCAGTTCTTC
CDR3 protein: CASSRTSGANNEQFF